The clone carrying this TCR beta chain was counted a single time. Germline V gene sequence: CDR1 SGDLS, CDR2 YYNGEE. With 3 bases removed from V and 6 bases from J, the gap between germline ends came to 16 bases. The CDR3 totals 14 residues. This specimen comes from a study of blood T cell repertoires in COVID-19. Background on the study: Sites across the United States, Italy and Spain contributed samples from acute and convalescent COVID-19. T cells, B-cell-depleted T cells, or PBMCs provided the cDNA or gDNA that served as material.

Original methodology: Nucleated cell number was recorded as an estimate derived from reference gene primer amplification. Produced via immunoSEQ multiplex PCR; TCRdb's table is partial and in-frame only. V, J and clone size derive from that table, while D and trimming were established from the DNA sequence. The sample carries 90,000 to 120,000 clones, over 70% recorded once. This chain links TRBV9 with TRBJ2-7; possible D gene TRBD2, 6 bases. Sequenced input: peripheral blood. This TCR came from a man aged 50-60 years with acute or convalescent COVID-19. CDR3 region: CASSAGGGQGEQYF. The CDR3 region has the DNA TGTGCCAGCAGCGCCGGGGGTGGGCAGGGCGAGCAGTACTTC.